This T cell receptor beta chain appears in the sequencing data of a study of T cell responses to AZD1222 COVID-19 vaccine. This clone turned up a few times. Antigen specificity is unknown. The CDR3 has 18 amino acids. Germline trimming cut 5 bases from V and 5 bases from J; bases unmatched to any gene: 13. CDR1 and CDR2 from the germline V gene are SGHTA and FQGTGA. Whole-study results and caveats: Increased Spike-specific TCR breadth and depth were observed after two AZD1222 doses.

Sequencing was performed with immunoSEQ multiplex PCR; in TCRdb, only in-frame clones are kept and a portion is missing. The repertoire includes approximately 50,000 clones, about 86% of them detected once, and approximately 7% sits in the top ten. The clonotype comes from an adult who received the AZD1222 COVID-19 vaccine. The material was peripheral blood, obtained 28 days after the second AZD1222 dose. The chain carries TRBV7-3 and TRBJ2-1; TRBD2 matches at 12 bases. CDR3 sequence reads: CASSPGLAGKDKHNEQFF. The CDR3 region has the DNA TGTGCCAGCAGCCCCGGACTAGCGGGGAAGGACAAACACAATGAGCAGTTCTTC.